This T cell receptor beta chain was sequenced during a study of cytomegalovirus exposure and HLA in healthy donors. Amplification used 60 Vbeta primers and 13 Jbeta primers. TCRdb's table, derived via immunoSEQ multiplex PCR, lists solely in-frame clones and lacks some. The profile covers over 90,000 clones, with approximately 72% appearing a single time and about 3.5% taken by the ten largest. Per the germline V gene, CDR1 is SGHRS and CDR2 is YFSETQ. There are 17 residues in the CDR3. The V end lost 0 bases, the J end lost 1 base, and 15 bases lay between the germline ends. The sequence was obtained from a woman in her forties or fifties in good health and CMV-seronegative. Sequenced sample: PBMCs. The chain is built from TRBV5-1 and TRBJ2-3, with a weak D call TRBD2 (5 bases). The CDR3 nucleotides read TGCGCCAGCAGCTTGGGAGGGTTAGGAGTGGGCACAGATACGCAGTATTTT. Protein sequence: CASSLGGLGVGTDTQYF.